The sequence of this T cell receptor (beta chain) was determined in a study of vaccination and CD4 T cells after COVID-19. CDR3 size: 13 residues. CDR1 is DFQATT, CDR2 SNEGSKA, per germline (reference sequence). V lost 1 base and J lost 5, with 11 bases in between. Treatment meaning: 10-day PBMC culture with coronavirus spike peptide pools or control peptides (ViraFEST assay). A note on this clonotype: Its specificity is not known.

The Oncomine TCR Beta short-read assay was applied to DNA of cultured CD4+ T cells. TCRdb re-called the PCR reads through MiXCR, storing one row per CDR3 protein. Of more than 13,000 distinct CDR3 sequences in the sample, around a fifth were seen once. The clonotype comes from a human donor who received a COVID-19 vaccine. The input for sequencing was CD4+ T cells from blood, cultured in vitro, taken before SARS-CoV-2 vaccination. The chain is built from TRBV20-1 and TRBJ2-5, with D perhaps matching TRBD1 or TRBD2 (5 bases each). CDR3 nucleotide sequence: TGCAGTGCTAGAGGGGGACGTCGGGAGACCCAGTACTTC. Its translation: CSARGGRRETQYF.